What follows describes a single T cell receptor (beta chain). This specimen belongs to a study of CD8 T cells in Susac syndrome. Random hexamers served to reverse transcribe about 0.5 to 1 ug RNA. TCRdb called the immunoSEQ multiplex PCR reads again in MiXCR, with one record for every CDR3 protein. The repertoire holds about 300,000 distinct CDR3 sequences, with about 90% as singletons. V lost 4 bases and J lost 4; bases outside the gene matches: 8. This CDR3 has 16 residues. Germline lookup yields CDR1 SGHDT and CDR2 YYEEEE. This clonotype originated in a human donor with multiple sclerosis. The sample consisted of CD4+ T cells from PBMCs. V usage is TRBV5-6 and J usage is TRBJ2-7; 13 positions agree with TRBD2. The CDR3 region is CASSRGLAGVGYEQYF. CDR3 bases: TGTGCCAGCAGCCGTGGACTAGCGGGAGTAGGATACGAGCAGTACTTC.